This T cell receptor beta chain came from a study of T-cell memory formation after mild COVID-19. Turning to the study itself: Each donor largely had its own TCR clusters. Study observations and caveats: Memory cells collected pre-infection included some clones that later responded, suggesting cross-reactive memory joined.

A 5'RACE reaction primed in the constant segment made cDNA libraries of TCR alpha and TCR beta, and these carried sample barcodes and UMIs. TCRdb recomputed calls from the 5' RACE reads with MiXCR, one row per CDR3 protein. This table holds about 280,000 distinct CDR3 sequences, approximately 7.6% found once. Per germline, CDR1 MNHEY and CDR2 SMNVEV (reference sequence). The CDR3 is made up of 14 amino acids. V lost 7 bases and J lost 2; bases outside the gene matches: 5. Comments on this clonotype: Its antigen is still unknown.

This TCR came from a man aged 18 to 30 who had mild COVID-19 (a few samples of this study predate the infection). Cell type and time point are not known. This chain connects TRBV27 to TRBJ1-2; 9 bases match TRBD1. The sample taken for sequencing was PBMCs or a T cell subset sorted from them (not recorded which). CDR3 amino acids: CASTGTGRNYGYTF. The DNA of the CDR3 is TGTGCCAGCACCGGGACAGGGAGGAACTATGGCTACACCTTC.